These T cell receptor beta chains were read from a single sample in a study of T-cell memory formation after mild COVID-19. TCRdb fed the 5' RACE reads into MiXCR, producing one record per CDR3 protein. This table holds 470,000 or so distinct CDR3 sequences, under 20% found once. The sample was PBMCs or a T cell subset sorted from them (not recorded which). These receptors were obtained from a man aged 18 to 35 who had mild COVID-19 (a few samples of this study predate the infection). Cell type and time point are not known. CDR3s include the opening cysteine and the closing phenylalanine or tryptophan. D genes are given only for firm matches. Only some rows state a clone size, as once, few, many or a class for expanded clones.

d_gene: NA; abundance: NA; v_gene: TRBV12-3/TRBV12-4; j_gene: TRBJ1-4; CDR3nt: TGTGCCAGCAGTTTATGGGTAACTAATGAAAAACTGTTTTTT; CDR3aa: CASSLWVTNEKLFF
d_gene: NA; abundance: few; v_gene: TRBV27; j_gene: TRBJ2-2; CDR3nt: TGTGCCAGCAGCCGACAGGCGGGGGCGAGCAGTACCGGGGAGCTGTTTTTT; CDR3aa: CASSRQAGASSTGELFF
d_gene: TRBD1; abundance: few; v_gene: TRBV6-5; j_gene: TRBJ1-1; CDR3nt: TGTGCCAGCAGTTCCCCGGGACAGACGACAATGTGGAACACTGAAGCTTTCTTT; CDR3aa: CASSSPGQTTMWNTEAFF
d_gene: NA; abundance: NA; v_gene: TRBV7-8; j_gene: TRBJ1-5; CDR3nt: TGTGCCAGCAGCTCCGCCAGGGTAGCTAGCAATCAGCCCCAGCATTTT; CDR3aa: CASSSARVASNQPQHF
d_gene: NA; abundance: NA; v_gene: TRBV6-5; j_gene: TRBJ2-1; CDR3nt: TGTGCCAGCCAAAGGGCTGCGGCAGTGGGATACAATGAGCAGTTCTTC; CDR3aa: CASQRAAAVGYNEQFF
d_gene: NA; abundance: NA; v_gene: TRBV5-1; j_gene: TRBJ1-1; CDR3nt: TGCGCCAGCAGTAGGGGGTTTGTTATGAACACTGAAGCTTTCTTT; CDR3aa: CASSRGFVMNTEAFF
d_gene: NA; abundance: few; v_gene: TRBV5-1; j_gene: TRBJ1-1; CDR3nt: TGCGCCAGCAGCTTGGTCCACGGGGCGAACACTGAAGCTTTCTTT; CDR3aa: CASSLVHGANTEAFF
d_gene: NA; abundance: NA; v_gene: TRBV6-5; j_gene: TRBJ1-4; CDR3nt: TGTGCCAGCAGTTACTCCGGTGACGGGAATGAAAAACTGTTTTTT; CDR3aa: CASSYSGDGNEKLFF
d_gene: TRBD2; abundance: NA; v_gene: TRBV20-1; j_gene: TRBJ2-1; CDR3nt: TGCAGTGCTAAGGGGAGGGTCAACAATGAGCAGTTCTTC; CDR3aa: CSAKGRVNNEQFF
d_gene: NA; abundance: few; v_gene: TRBV5-5; j_gene: TRBJ2-5; CDR3nt: TGTGCCAGCGGGAGTGGGGAGGAGACCCAGTACTTC; CDR3aa: CASGSGEETQYF
d_gene: TRBD2; abundance: many; v_gene: TRBV14; j_gene: TRBJ2-1; CDR3nt: TGTGCCAGCAGCCTACGGACTAGCGGGGATACCTACAATGAGCAGTTCTTC; CDR3aa: CASSLRTSGDTYNEQFF
d_gene: NA; abundance: NA; v_gene: TRBV18; j_gene: TRBJ2-1; CDR3nt: TGTGCCAGCTCACCTATCGGAGACAATGAGCAGTTCTTC; CDR3aa: CASSPIGDNEQFF
d_gene: TRBD2; abundance: NA; v_gene: TRBV4-2; j_gene: TRBJ2-1; CDR3nt: TGTGCCAGCAGCCAAGTCGGAAATAGCGGGAGGAGCTCCTACAATGAGCAGTTCTTC; CDR3aa: CASSQVGNSGRSSYNEQFF
d_gene: NA; abundance: NA; v_gene: TRBV28; j_gene: TRBJ1-5; CDR3nt: TGTGCCAGCAGTCCCCCACAGGGTTGGCGACAAAATCAGCCCCAGCATTTT; CDR3aa: CASSPPQGWRQNQPQHF
d_gene: NA; abundance: NA; v_gene: TRBV12-3/TRBV12-4; j_gene: TRBJ1-4; CDR3nt: TGTGCCAGCAGCCAATCGAGTTTTAATGAAAAACTGTTTTTT; CDR3aa: CASSQSSFNEKLFF
d_gene: NA; abundance: many; v_gene: TRBV7-2; j_gene: TRBJ2-5; CDR3nt: TGTGCCAGCAGGAAAGACAGGATCCAAGAGACCCAGTACTTC; CDR3aa: CASRKDRIQETQYF
d_gene: TRBD2; abundance: few; v_gene: TRBV20-1; j_gene: TRBJ2-1; CDR3nt: TGCAGTGCTAGGCGTCTAGCGGGGGGGCGGGACAATGAGCAGTTCTTC; CDR3aa: CSARRLAGGRDNEQFF
d_gene: NA; abundance: NA; v_gene: TRBV11-3; j_gene: TRBJ2-1; CDR3nt: TGTGCCAGCAGCGACCGGGCTAGCGTGGGGTCGGAGGTTGAGCAGTTCTTC; CDR3aa: CASSDRASVGSEVEQFF
d_gene: NA; abundance: few; v_gene: TRBV29-1; j_gene: TRBJ1-6; CDR3nt: TGCAGCGCCCGGGGAGGGGCGGGGAGCTCCTATAATTCACCCCTCCACTTT; CDR3aa: CSARGGAGSSYNSPLHF
d_gene: TRBD1; abundance: NA; v_gene: TRBV10-3; j_gene: TRBJ1-5; CDR3nt: TGTGCCATCAAGGGGACAGGGGTCAATCAGCCCCAGCATTTT; CDR3aa: CAIKGTGVNQPQHF
d_gene: TRBD1; abundance: NA; v_gene: TRBV6-5; j_gene: TRBJ2-5; CDR3nt: TGTGCCAGCAGTTCCCCCGGGACAGGGGATAAAGAGACCCAGTACTTC; CDR3aa: CASSSPGTGDKETQYF
d_gene: TRBD1; abundance: NA; v_gene: TRBV19; j_gene: TRBJ2-5; CDR3nt: TGTGCCAGTTGTATTGCAGGGGGCGAGTGGGAGACCCAGTACTTC; CDR3aa: CASCIAGGEWETQYF
d_gene: NA; abundance: NA; v_gene: TRBV12-3/TRBV12-4; j_gene: TRBJ2-1; CDR3nt: TGTGCCAGCAGCTTGTCGCCCCCGAATGAGCAGTTCTTC; CDR3aa: CASSLSPPNEQFF
d_gene: TRBD1; abundance: NA; v_gene: TRBV7-9; j_gene: TRBJ1-2; CDR3nt: TGTGCCAGCAGCCCTGGAGACAGGGACGGCTACACCTTC; CDR3aa: CASSPGDRDGYTF
d_gene: NA; abundance: few; v_gene: TRBV18; j_gene: TRBJ1-5; CDR3nt: TGTGCCAGCTCACCAGTAGGAGATAGCAATCAGCCCCAGCATTTT; CDR3aa: CASSPVGDSNQPQHF
d_gene: NA; abundance: NA; v_gene: TRBV6-1; j_gene: TRBJ1-5; CDR3nt: TGTGCCAGCAGCCTACAGGGACTTGGAATCGCTCAGCCCCAGCATTTT; CDR3aa: CASSLQGLGIAQPQHF
d_gene: TRBD1; abundance: NA; v_gene: TRBV20-1; j_gene: TRBJ2-3; CDR3nt: TGCAGTGCTCGAAAGGGACAGGGGGGAGCAGATACGCAGTATTTT; CDR3aa: CSARKGQGGADTQYF
d_gene: TRBD1; abundance: NA; v_gene: TRBV6-2/TRBV6-3; j_gene: TRBJ1-1; CDR3nt: TGTGCCAGCTCAGGGGGTATGTTGAACACTGAAGCTTTCTTT; CDR3aa: CASSGGMLNTEAFF
d_gene: NA; abundance: few; v_gene: TRBV6-5; j_gene: TRBJ2-7; CDR3nt: TGTGCCAGCAGTTACGGGGACGGAGCCTACGAGCAGTACTTC; CDR3aa: CASSYGDGAYEQYF
d_gene: NA; abundance: NA; v_gene: TRBV4-3; j_gene: TRBJ2-6; CDR3nt: TGCGCCAGCAGCCAAGAGTGGAGGCAGGGGCACGGGGCCAACGTCCTGACTTTC; CDR3aa: CASSQEWRQGHGANVLTF
d_gene: TRBD2; abundance: few; v_gene: TRBV24-1; j_gene: TRBJ2-3; CDR3nt: TGTGCCACCAGTGATAATAGGCGGGGGGACACAGATACGCAGTATTTT; CDR3aa: CATSDNRRGDTDTQYF
d_gene: NA; abundance: few; v_gene: TRBV6-5; j_gene: TRBJ2-1; CDR3nt: TGTGCCAGCAGTTACTCGCGCCGAGCTGAGCAGTTCTTC; CDR3aa: CASSYSRRAEQFF
d_gene: NA; abundance: few; v_gene: TRBV5-1; j_gene: TRBJ2-1; CDR3nt: TGCGCCAGCAGCCATCGACAGGACAATGAGCAGTTCTTC; CDR3aa: CASSHRQDNEQFF
d_gene: NA; abundance: NA; v_gene: TRBV7-9; j_gene: TRBJ1-1; CDR3nt: TGTGCCAGCAAGATAGGGGCAGACACTGAAGCTTTCTTT; CDR3aa: CASKIGADTEAFF
d_gene: NA; abundance: many; v_gene: TRBV5-5; j_gene: TRBJ2-3; CDR3nt: TGTGCCAGCAGCTTGCAGGCAGGGATAGTCACAGATACGCAGTATTTT; CDR3aa: CASSLQAGIVTDTQYF
d_gene: NA; abundance: NA; v_gene: TRBV9; j_gene: TRBJ2-2; CDR3nt: TGTGCCAGCAGCCCCCACTCCGGGGAGAACACCGGGGAGCTGTTTTTT; CDR3aa: CASSPHSGENTGELFF
d_gene: NA; abundance: many; v_gene: TRBV6-5; j_gene: TRBJ1-1; CDR3nt: TGTGCCAGCAGTTACTCGACTGGGCCTAACACTGAAGCTTTCTTT; CDR3aa: CASSYSTGPNTEAFF
d_gene: NA; abundance: few; v_gene: TRBV4-2; j_gene: TRBJ1-2; CDR3nt: TGTGCCAGCAGCCAAGGGGGACCGCGGAGCGGGACCCCTGGCTACACCTTC; CDR3aa: CASSQGGPRSGTPGYTF
d_gene: NA; abundance: few; v_gene: TRBV6-2/TRBV6-3; j_gene: TRBJ1-5; CDR3nt: TGTGCCAGCAAGAGGGGGAATAGCAATCAGCCCCAGCATTTT; CDR3aa: CASKRGNSNQPQHF
d_gene: TRBD2; abundance: NA; v_gene: TRBV10-3; j_gene: TRBJ2-5; CDR3nt: TGTGCCATCAGTGGACTAGCGGGACAAGAGACCCAGTACTTC; CDR3aa: CAISGLAGQETQYF
d_gene: NA; abundance: few; v_gene: TRBV5-1; j_gene: TRBJ1-1; CDR3nt: TGCGCCAGCAGCTTGGGAAGGGGAGGAAAGGACACTGAAGCTTTCTTT; CDR3aa: CASSLGRGGKDTEAFF